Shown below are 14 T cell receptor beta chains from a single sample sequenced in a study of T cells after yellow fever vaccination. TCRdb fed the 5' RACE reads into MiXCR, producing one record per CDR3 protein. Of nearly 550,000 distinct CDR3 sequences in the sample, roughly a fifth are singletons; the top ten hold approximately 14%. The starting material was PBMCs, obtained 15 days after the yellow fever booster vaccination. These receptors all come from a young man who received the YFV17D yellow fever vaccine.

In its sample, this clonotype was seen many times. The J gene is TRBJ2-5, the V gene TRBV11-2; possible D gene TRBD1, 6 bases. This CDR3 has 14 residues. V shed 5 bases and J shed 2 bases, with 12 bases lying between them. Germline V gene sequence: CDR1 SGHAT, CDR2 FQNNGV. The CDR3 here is CASSPAGQQETQYF. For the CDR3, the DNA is TGTGCCAGCAGCCCGGCTGGACAGCAAGAGACCCAGTACTTC.

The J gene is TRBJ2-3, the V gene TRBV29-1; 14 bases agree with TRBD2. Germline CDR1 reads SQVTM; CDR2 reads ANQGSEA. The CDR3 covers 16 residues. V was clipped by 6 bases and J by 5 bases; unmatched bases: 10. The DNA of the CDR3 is TGCAGCGTCGCCAGGAGACTAGCGGGAGGGTTAGATACGCAGTATTTT. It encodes CSVARRLAGGLDTQYF.

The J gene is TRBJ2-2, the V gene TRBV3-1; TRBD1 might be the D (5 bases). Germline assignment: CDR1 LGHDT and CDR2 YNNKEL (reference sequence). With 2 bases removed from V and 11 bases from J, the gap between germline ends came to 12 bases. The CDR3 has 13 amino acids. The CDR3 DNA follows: TGTGCCAGCAGCCAAAGGGGTGAAAGAGAGCTGTTTTTT. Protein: CASSQRGERELFF.

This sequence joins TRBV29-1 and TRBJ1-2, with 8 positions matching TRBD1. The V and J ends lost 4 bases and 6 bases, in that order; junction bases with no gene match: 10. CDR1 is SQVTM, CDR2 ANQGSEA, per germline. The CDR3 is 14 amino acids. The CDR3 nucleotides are TGCAGCGTTGTGCAGGGGGCTTACGTTAATGGCTACACCTTC. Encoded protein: CSVVQGAYVNGYTF.

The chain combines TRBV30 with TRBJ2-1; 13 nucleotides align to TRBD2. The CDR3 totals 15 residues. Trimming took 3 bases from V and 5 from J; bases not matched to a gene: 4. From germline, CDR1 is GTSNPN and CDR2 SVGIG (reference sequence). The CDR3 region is CAWSSGTSGNNEQFF. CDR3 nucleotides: TGTGCCTGGAGCTCTGGGACTAGCGGGAACAATGAGCAGTTCTTC.

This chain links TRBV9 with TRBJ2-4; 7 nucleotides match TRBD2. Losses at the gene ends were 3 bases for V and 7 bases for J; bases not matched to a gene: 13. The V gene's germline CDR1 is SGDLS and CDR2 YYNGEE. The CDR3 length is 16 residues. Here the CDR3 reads CASSEGPSGGLNIQYF. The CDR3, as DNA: TGTGCCAGCAGCGAGGGACCTAGCGGAGGATTGAACATTCAGTACTTC.

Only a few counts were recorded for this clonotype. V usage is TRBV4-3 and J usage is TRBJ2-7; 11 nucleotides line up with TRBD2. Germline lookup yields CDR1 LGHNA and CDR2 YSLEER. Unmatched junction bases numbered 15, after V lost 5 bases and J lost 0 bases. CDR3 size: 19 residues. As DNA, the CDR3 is TGCGCCAGCAGCTTTGAATTTTTAGCGGGAGGGCTTAGCTCCTACGAGCAGTACTTC. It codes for CASSFEFLAGGLSSYEQYF.

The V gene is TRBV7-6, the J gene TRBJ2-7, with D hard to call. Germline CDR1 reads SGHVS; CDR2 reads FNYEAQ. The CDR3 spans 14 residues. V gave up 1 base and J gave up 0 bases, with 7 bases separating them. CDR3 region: CASSLEISSYEQYF. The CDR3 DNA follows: TGTGCCAGCAGCTTAGAGATTAGCTCCTACGAGCAGTACTTC.

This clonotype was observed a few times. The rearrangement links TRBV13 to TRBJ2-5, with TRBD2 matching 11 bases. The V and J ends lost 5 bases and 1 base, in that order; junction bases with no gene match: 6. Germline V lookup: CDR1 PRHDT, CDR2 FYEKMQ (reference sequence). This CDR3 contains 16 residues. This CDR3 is CASSPRLAGLQETQYF. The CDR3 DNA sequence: TGTGCCAGCAGCCCCAGACTAGCGGGACTCCAAGAGACCCAGTACTTC.

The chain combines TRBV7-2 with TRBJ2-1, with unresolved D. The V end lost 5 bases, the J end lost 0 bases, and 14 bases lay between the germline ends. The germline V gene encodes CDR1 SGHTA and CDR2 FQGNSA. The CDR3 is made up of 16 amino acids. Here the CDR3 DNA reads TGTGCCAGCAGCCTGAGACCCTTAAGCTCCTACAATGAGCAGTTCTTC. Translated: CASSLRPLSSYNEQFF.

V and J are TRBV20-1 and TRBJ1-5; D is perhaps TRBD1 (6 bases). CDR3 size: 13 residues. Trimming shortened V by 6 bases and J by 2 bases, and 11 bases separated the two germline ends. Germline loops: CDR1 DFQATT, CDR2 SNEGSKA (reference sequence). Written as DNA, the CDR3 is TGCAGTGCCCAAGGGGGTGGCAATCAGCCCCAGCATTTT. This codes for CSAQGGGNQPQHF.

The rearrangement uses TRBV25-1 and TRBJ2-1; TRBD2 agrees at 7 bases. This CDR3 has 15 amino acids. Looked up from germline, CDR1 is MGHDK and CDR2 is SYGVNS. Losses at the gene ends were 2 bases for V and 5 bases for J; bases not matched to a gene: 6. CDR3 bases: TGTGCCAGCAGTGAAGTGGGAGGGGAGCACAATGAGCAGTTCTTC. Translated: CASSEVGGEHNEQFF.

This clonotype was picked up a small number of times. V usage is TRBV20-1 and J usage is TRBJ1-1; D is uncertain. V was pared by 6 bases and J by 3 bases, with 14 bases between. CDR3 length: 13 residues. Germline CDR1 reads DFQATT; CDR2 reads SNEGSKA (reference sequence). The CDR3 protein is CSAPGNWYTEAFF. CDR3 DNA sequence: TGCAGTGCCCCGGGGAATTGGTACACTGAAGCTTTCTTT.

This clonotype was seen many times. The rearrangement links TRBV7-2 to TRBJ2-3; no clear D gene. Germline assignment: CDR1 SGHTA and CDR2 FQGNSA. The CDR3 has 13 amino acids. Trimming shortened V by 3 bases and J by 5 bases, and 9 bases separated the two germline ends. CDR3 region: CASSFTAKDTQYF. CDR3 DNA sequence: TGTGCCAGCAGCTTCACAGCGAAAGATACGCAGTATTTT.